Presented here are 27 T cell receptor beta chains from one specimen sequenced in a study of T cells in Graves' hyperthyroidism and ophthalmopathy. Authors of the study amplified TCR beta CDR3 regions from RNA transcripts. TCR CDR3 underwent first-round RT-PCR with the HTBI primer set. TCRdb fed the multiplex PCR reads into MiXCR, producing one record per CDR3 protein. Of around 480,000 distinct CDR3 sequences in the sample, 13% to 15% are singletons; the top ten hold less than 20%. The specimen sequenced was blood. These receptor sequences come from a woman aged 18-29 years with Graves' hyperthyroidism.

This clonotype was detected ten times or more. This chain joins TRBV12-3 or TRBV12-4 and TRBJ2-5; 7 bases fit TRBD1. The trim removed 8 bases at V and 2 bases at J, leaving 8 bases unmatched. The CDR3 totals 14 residues. CDR3 residues: CASAFPGQQETQYF. CDR3 DNA sequence: TGTGCCAGCGCCTTCCCGGGACAGCAAGAGACCCAGTACTTC.

This clonotype occurred many times. V usage is TRBV5-5 and J usage is TRBJ2-3; 9 bases fit TRBD2. CDR3 size: 17 residues. CDR1 is SGHKS, CDR2 YYEKEE, per germline (reference sequence). J gave up 5 bases and V 4 bases, and 14 bases lay outside the gene matches. This chain's CDR3 is CASSNPAGREGGDTQYF. The CDR3 nucleotides are TGTGCCAGCAGCAATCCGGCGGGGCGGGAGGGTGGAGATACGCAGTATTTT.

In its sample, this clonotype was seen many times. The V and J genes are TRBV5-1 and TRBJ2-2, with TRBD2 matching over 14 bases. The V segment lost 4 bases and the J segment 7 bases; nucleotides outside the gene matches: 15. This CDR3 contains 19 residues. Germline loops: CDR1 SGHRS, CDR2 YFSETQ. The CDR3 here is CASSRRIPGLAGEVGELFF. The CDR3 nucleotides are TGCGCCAGCAGCCGACGAATCCCGGGACTAGCGGGAGAGGTCGGGGAGCTGTTTTTT.

The chain carries TRBV10-3 and TRBJ2-3; 8 bases fit TRBD2. The trim removed 3 bases at V and 1 base at J, leaving 3 bases unmatched. Germline-derived CDR1 and CDR2 are ENHRY and SYGVKD. The CDR3 has 15 residues. CDR3 nucleotides: TGTGCCATCAGTGACGCGCGGGAGGGCACAGATACGCAGTATTTT. This codes for CAISDAREGTDTQYF.

There are many counts of this clonotype. V usage is TRBV7-9 and J usage is TRBJ1-1; 10 bases are shared with TRBD1. This CDR3 has 15 amino acids. CDR1 is SEHNR, CDR2 FQNEAQ, per germline (reference sequence). V lost 5 bases, J lost 3 bases, and 6 bases stayed unmatched. CDR3 in amino acids: CASSVPTGGYTEAFF. CDR3 nucleotide sequence: TGTGCCAGCAGCGTTCCGACAGGGGGCTACACTGAAGCTTTCTTT.

The chain has TRBV5-8 and TRBJ2-1, with unresolved D. The CDR3 is 16 residues long. V was clipped by 9 bases and J by 3 bases, with 22 bases between them. Germline V lookup: CDR1 SGHTS, CDR2 YDEGEE. The CDR3: CATSGLVGRSYNEQFF. For the CDR3, the DNA is TGTGCCACCTCTGGGCTTGTAGGACGTAGCTACAATGAGCAGTTCTTC.

This clonotype appeared a few times. J is TRBJ1-5 and V is TRBV7-8; 7 nucleotides line up with TRBD1. The J segment lost 5 bases and the V segment lost 9 bases, leaving 4 bases of the junction unmatched. This CDR3 comprises 12 residues. Germline CDR1 reads SGHVS; CDR2 reads FQNEAQ. CDR3 nucleotide sequence: TGTGCCAGTACTGACAGGGATCAGCCCCAGCATTTT. Amino acids: CASTDRDQPQHF.

This clonotype was seen many times. This chain joins TRBV12-3 or TRBV12-4 and TRBJ1-5; D is ambiguous. The CDR3 contains 14 residues. V was clipped by 3 bases and J by 6 bases, with 12 bases between them. In DNA, the CDR3 is TGTGCCAGCAGTTTTCACGGCGTCCCTCAGCCCCAGCATTTT. Its translation is CASSFHGVPQPQHF.

The rearrangement uses TRBV20-1 and TRBJ2-7; 7 nucleotides line up with TRBD1. The germline V gene encodes CDR1 DFQATT and CDR2 SNEGSKA (reference sequence). The CDR3 extends over 11 amino acids. V was pared by 7 bases and J by 6 bases, with 6 bases of the junction left unmatched. DNA for the CDR3: TGCAGTGGACAGGGTCCTTCCGAGCAGTACTTC. Protein product: CSGQGPSEQYF.

Ten or more counts support this clonotype. The chain carries TRBV12-3 or TRBV12-4 and TRBJ2-2; a weak D match, TRBD1 (6 bases). Trimming took off 5 bases at V and 2 bases at J, with 12 bases between the two ends. CDR3 length equals 15 residues. As DNA, the CDR3 is TGTGCCAGCAGTCTCCTCGGGACAAACACCGGGGAGCTGTTTTTT. Its protein is CASSLLGTNTGELFF.

This clonotype was counted at least ten times. V is TRBV20-1 and J is TRBJ1-2; 7 bases map to TRBD1. The V segment lost 2 bases and the J segment 10 bases; nucleotides outside the gene matches: 10. Germline V lookup: CDR1 DFQATT, CDR2 SNEGSKA (reference sequence). The CDR3 has 13 amino acids. The CDR3: CSARSDRNSYYTF. CDR3 nucleotide sequence: TGCAGTGCTAGATCGGACAGGAACAGCTACTACACCTTC.

As regards this clonotype: A read error may be the cause here, since a much bigger clone is one base away. The CDR3 is CVSSQDILAGVTEQFF. The CDR3, as DNA: TGTGTCAGCAGCCAAGATATACTAGCGGGAGTGACTGAGCAGTTCTTC. The rearrangement uses TRBV3-1 and TRBJ2-1, with 11 bases fitting TRBD2. Germline loops: CDR1 LGHDT, CDR2 YNNKEL (reference sequence). The CDR3 sequence is 16 residues long.

This clonotype was detected many times. The CDR3 DNA sequence: TGTGCCATCAGTGGGACAGGGGTCCACGAGCAGTACTTC. It codes for CAISGTGVHEQYF. J is TRBJ2-7 and V is TRBV10-3, with 9 bases that match TRBD1. This CDR3 region has 13 residues. Germline CDR1 is ENHRY and CDR2 is SYGVKD. V was pared by 4 bases and J by 5 bases, with 3 bases of the junction left unmatched.

This clonotype was counted at least ten times. The CDR3 spells CASSPGGGPYNEQFF. The CDR3 region has the DNA TGTGCCAGCAGCCCCGGGGGGGGTCCTTACAATGAGCAGTTCTTC. The rearrangement joins TRBV3-1 to TRBJ2-1, with TRBD2 identical over 8 bases. The CDR3 extends over 15 amino acids. The junction had 6 bases not matched to a gene; V was cut back by 4 bases and J by 4 bases. Germline V CDR1 and CDR2: LGHDT, YNNKEL (reference sequence).

As to this clonotype: A much larger clone lies a single base off, so this may be a read error. The genes are TRBV30 and TRBJ2-3, with D perhaps TRBD1 (7 bases). The CDR3 length is 13 residues. V lost 4 bases, J lost 5 bases, and 13 bases lay in between. The germline gives CDR1 GTSNPN, CDR2 SVGIG (reference sequence). For the CDR3, the DNA is TGTGCCTGGATCAGGGGGGAAGGAGATACGCAGTATTTT. Translating it yields CAWIRGEGDTQYF.

At least ten counts were recorded for this clonotype. CDR3 sequence: CAISESTGGPTGTGELFF. The CDR3 coding sequence is TGTGCCATCAGTGAGTCGACGGGGGGCCCTACGGGCACCGGGGAGCTGTTTTTT. The chain couples TRBV10-3 to TRBJ2-2; the D gene is possibly TRBD2 (7 bases). Germline CDR1 ENHRY, CDR2 SYGVKD. The CDR3 spans 18 residues. V was shortened by 0 bases and J by 4 bases, with 18 bases between the two germline ends.

This clonotype appeared a few times. The rearrangement links TRBV19 to TRBJ1-3; 8 bases are shared with TRBD1. Germline CDR1 is LNHDA and CDR2 is SQIVND (reference sequence). After removal of 4 bases from V and 0 bases from J, the junction contained 14 bases not matched to a gene. The CDR3 is 19 residues long. The CDR3 coding sequence is TGTGCCAGTAGTACTCCCGGCCCCGGACAGGGCACCTCTGGAAACACCATATATTTT. Translation: CASSTPGPGQGTSGNTIYF.

This clonotype was seen only a few times. V gene TRBV27 combines with J gene TRBJ2-7; D is possibly TRBD2 (6 bases). The CDR3 loop spans 13 amino acids. Germline CDR1 reads MNHEY; CDR2 reads SMNVEV (reference sequence). The V end lost 8 bases, the J end lost 0 bases, and 11 bases lay between the germline ends. The CDR3: CASRDSSSYEQYF. The DNA of the CDR3 is TGTGCCAGCCGGGACTCTAGCTCCTACGAGCAGTACTTC.

This clonotype was seen a handful of times. The V gene is TRBV6-5, the J gene TRBJ2-2, with TRBD2 matching 9 bases. CDR1 is MNHEY and CDR2 is SVGAGI in the germline V gene. The junction had 10 bases not matched to a gene; V was cut back by 5 bases and J by 6 bases. The CDR3 length is 16 residues. Here the CDR3 reads CASSPSGGRVPGELFF. Here the CDR3 DNA reads TGTGCCAGCAGTCCCTCGGGCGGGAGGGTCCCCGGGGAGCTGTTTTTT.

The genes are TRBV5-5 and TRBJ1-5; D perhaps matches TRBD1 (5 bases). CDR3 length: 15 residues. The germline V gene has CDR1 SGHKS and CDR2 YYEKEE (reference sequence). With 2 bases removed from V and 6 bases from J, the gap between germline ends came to 15 bases. The CDR3 DNA reads as TGTGCCAGCAGCTTAGGTTACGGGGGAGGTCAGCCCCAGCATTTT. This encodes CASSLGYGGGQPQHF.

The V and J genes are TRBV7-6 and TRBJ2-5, with 10 bases aligning to TRBD2. Looked up from germline, CDR1 is SGHVS and CDR2 is FNYEAQ. Trimming took 1 base from V and 5 from J; bases not matched to a gene: 4. This CDR3 is built from 15 residues. The CDR3 coding sequence is TGTGCCAGCAGCTTAGTTAGCGGGAGGAGCGAGACCCAGTACTTC. Protein sequence: CASSLVSGRSETQYF.

Many counts were recorded for this clonotype. V usage is TRBV7-3 and J usage is TRBJ1-2; D gene uncertain. Germline CDR1 reads SGHTA; CDR2 reads FQGTGA. Trimming took off 2 bases at V and 8 bases at J, with 18 bases between the two ends. The CDR3 has 15 amino acids. The CDR3 sequence is CASSLVSQPAYGYTF. The CDR3 coding sequence is TGTGCCAGCAGCTTAGTGTCGCAGCCAGCTTACGGCTACACCTTC.

This chain joins TRBV12-5 and TRBJ1-5; 10 nucleotides line up with TRBD1. The germline V gene has CDR1 LGHNT and CDR2 FRNRAP. The CDR3 covers 15 residues. The junction had 3 bases not matched to a gene; V was cut back by 1 base and J by 6 bases. The CDR3 here is CASGLGQGAGQPQHF. CDR3 coding DNA: TGTGCTAGTGGTTTGGGACAGGGGGCAGGTCAGCCCCAGCATTTT.

The gene calls are TRBV7-2 and TRBJ1-4; D not certain. Between the trimmed V and J ends, which lost 5 bases and 4 bases, there was a span of 8 bases. The CDR3 consists of 13 residues. Germline V CDR1 and CDR2: SGHTA, FQGNSA. Here the CDR3 reads CASSRSYNEKLFF. DNA of the CDR3: TGTGCCAGCAGCAGGAGTTATAATGAAAAACTGTTTTTT.

About this clonotype itself: Germline is not matched at one junction end, which may reflect a read error. The chain recombines TRBV12-3 or TRBV12-4 with TRBJ1-2; D not certain. The CDR3 is made up of 13 amino acids. The CDR3 bases are TGTGCCAGCAGCCTTTCTACCAGGAGATTCTACGCCTTC. Translated: CASSLSTRRFYAF.

This clonotype was counted many times. The CDR3: CASHAGLGAFF. For the CDR3, the DNA is TGTGCCAGTCACGCGGGACTCGGAGCTTTCTTT. V is TRBV19 and J is TRBJ1-1, with TRBD1 as a possible D gene (5 bases). The CDR3 covers 11 residues. Trimming cost V 8 bases and J 10 bases, with 14 bases left between them. Germline V gene sequence: CDR1 LNHDA, CDR2 SQIVND (reference sequence). The full variable domain, in which reference TRBV19 and TRBJ1-1 provide the parts outside the CDR3, is DGGITQSPKYLFRKEGQNVTLSCEQNLNHDAMYWYRQDPGQGLRLIYYSQIVNDFQKGDIAEGYSVSREKKESFPLTVTSAQKNPTAFYLCASHAGLGAFFGQGTRLTVV.

Ten or more counts support this clonotype. The rearrangement uses TRBV28 and TRBJ2-1, with D tentatively TRBD2 (6 bases). Trimming removed 7 bases at V and 10 bases at J, with 17 bases between. This CDR3 comprises 13 residues. The germline gives CDR1 MDHEN, CDR2 SYDVKM. The CDR3, as DNA: TGTGCCAGCACCTTCCGGGCGGGATACGAGCAGTTCTTC. It translates to CASTFRAGYEQFF.